Listed below are T cell receptor beta chains from one sample, sequenced in a study of T cells in Graves' hyperthyroidism and ophthalmopathy. TCRdb itself ran the multiplex PCR reads through MiXCR, one entry per CDR3 protein. The table lists some 350,000 distinct CDR3 sequences, about a fifth of them singletons. Sequenced: blood. The source of these receptors is a woman aged 18 to 35 with Graves' hyperthyroidism. The conserved cysteine and the conserved F or W are not part of the CDR3 here. A clone size is listed for some rows: how often the clone was seen (once, few, many), or a class if it is expanded.

>TRBJ1-2|TRBV9|.
ASSSRGRTNYGYT
>TRBJ2-7|TRBV6-2/TRBV6-3|many
ARGLLPYEQY
>TRBJ2-7|TRBV2|many
ASSSTGYEQY
>TRBJ1-2|TRBV12-3/TRBV12-4|.
ASRDGGRKGYT
>TRBJ1-5|TRBV28|many
ASSADRWGQSNQPQH
>TRBJ2-7|TRBV20-1|many
SASRDVRSSYEQY
>TRBJ2-7|TRBV7-9|many
ASSQGQTNTYEQY
>TRBJ1-6|TRBV20-1|.
SAPGQGNSPLH
>TRBJ2-2|TRBV6-5|many
ASSYGTSPPGELF
>TRBJ2-4|TRBV7-8|.
ASSLVQRGYAKNIQY
>TRBJ1-5|TRBV6-4|many
ASSPVDSRYSNQPQH
>TRBJ1-2|TRBV24-1|many
ATSDQGIYGYT
>TRBJ1-1|TRBV6-1|.
ASSIYSEAF
>TRBJ2-7|TRBV27|many
ASSFHYNRYEQY
>TRBJ1-2|TRBV12-3/TRBV12-4|many
ASSLDEVDGYT
>TRBJ2-2|TRBV3-1|few
ASSHSVSYTGELF
>TRBJ2-5|TRBV20-1|many
SGGGRETQY
>TRBJ2-5|TRBV24-1|many
ATSDFDRGHETQY
>TRBJ1-1|TRBV28|many
ASSLSDQQAF
>TRBJ2-7|TRBV3-1|few
ASSQQVAGNEQY
>TRBJ2-5|TRBV28|many
ASSLGRLAGDQETQY
>TRBJ2-7|TRBV11-2|many
ASSLVAGPSYEQY
>TRBJ2-7|TRBV12-3/TRBV12-4|many
ASSFEGSFYEQY
>TRBJ1-3|TRBV7-8|many
ASSWTQGAGGNTIY
>TRBJ2-7|TRBV6-2/TRBV6-3|.
ASESRDSYEQY
>TRBJ2-7|TRBV12-3/TRBV12-4|many
ASSLLQSGEQY
>TRBJ2-7|TRBV20-1|many
SATGTDPYEQY
>TRBJ1-1|TRBV19|many
ASSTQNRELNTEAF
>TRBJ2-7|TRBV29-1|.
SVTSGLSYEQY
>TRBJ2-7|TRBV4-1|many
ASSQVVAGHPWEQY
>TRBJ2-5|TRBV7-3|many
ASSLRRGIQETQY
>TRBJ1-1|TRBV7-8|many
ASSPVVTEAF
>TRBJ2-7|TRBV2|.
ASRGGGYEQY
>TRBJ1-2|TRBV12-3/TRBV12-4|.
ASSSIGDRYGYT
>TRBJ1-5|TRBV4-2|.
ASSQDRNSNQPQH